This passage covers 6 T cell receptor beta chains from one sample sequenced in a study of Graves' ophthalmopathy and Graves' hyperthyroidism (dated by TCRdb to the late 2010s). Sequencer: Illumina HiSeq 2000. For repertoire sequencing, TCR beta CDR3 regions were amplified from RNA transcripts. The first round of RT-PCR was done with HTBI primers and the Qiagen OneStep RT-PCR kit, and was followed by a second round of multiplex PCR, then size selection and purification. TCRdb ran its own pipeline on the public reads, namely fastp trimming at Q25 and MiXCR clone calling, and kept in-frame beta chains. Rows merge per CDR3 protein into single entries with the most common DNA and genes. The sample yields roughly 700,000 distinct CDR3 sequences; 35% to 50% were counted once. Jointly, the top ten make up approximately 46% of the sample. Sequences were obtained from peripheral blood. The receptors stem from an adult man with Graves' ophthalmopathy.

The chain links TRBV15 to TRBJ2-7; 7 positions match TRBD1. The CDR3 is 14 residues long. V trimming: 3 bases; J trimming: 7 bases; junction bases outside the gene matches: 9. Per the germline V gene, CDR1 is LNHNV and CDR2 is YYDKDF (reference sequence). The CDR3 protein is CATSSSGQAIEQYF. CDR3 bases: TGTGCCACCAGCAGTTCCGGACAGGCCATAGAGCAGTACTTC. Full variable domain (remainder filled in from reference TRBV15 and TRBJ2-7): DAMVIQNPRYQVTQFGKPVTLSCSQTLNHNVMYWYQQKSSQAPKLLFHYYDKDFNNEADTPDNFQSRRPNTSFCFLDIRSPGLGDTAMYLCATSSSGQAIEQYFGPGTRLTVT.

This rearrangement joins TRBV15 to TRBJ1-1; D possibly corresponds to TRBD1 (6 bases). The CDR3 has 14 amino acids. Trimming took 5 bases from V and 9 from J, leaving 19 bases between them. Germline V CDR1 and CDR2: LNHNV, YYDKDF (reference sequence). CDR3 coding DNA: TGTGCCACCAGCCGAGGGGGTACCCGTGCTCAAGCTTTCTTT. The encoded protein is CATSRGGTRAQAFF. Using reference TRBV15 and TRBJ1-1 for the parts outside the CDR3, the full variable domain is DAMVIQNPRYQVTQFGKPVTLSCSQTLNHNVMYWYQQKSSQAPKLLFHYYDKDFNNEADTPDNFQSRRPNTSFCFLDIRSPGLGDTAMYLCATSRGGTRAQAFFGQGTRLTVV.

This clonotype showed up just once. The junction does not match germline at one end; this may be a read error. The chain employs TRBV24-1 and TRBJ1-5, with 8 nucleotides matching TRBD1. The germline CDR1 and CDR2 sequences are KGHDR and SFDVKD. The CDR3 extends over 17 amino acids. For the CDR3, the DNA is TGTGCCAGCAGTTACCCGAGGACAGGGTCAAGCAATCAGCCCCAGCATTTT. This translates into CASSYPRTGSSNQPQHF.

This clonotype appeared a single time. V is TRBV15 and J is TRBJ1-5; D gene unclear. The CDR3 spans 14 residues. The V gene lost 3 bases and the J gene lost 1 base, with 7 bases spanning the gap. Germline lookup yields CDR1 LNHNV and CDR2 YYDKDF (reference sequence). DNA of the CDR3: TGTGCCACCAGCAGCCCTAAAAGCAATCAGCCCCAGCATTTT. As protein: CATSSPKSNQPQHF.

This clonotype occurred once. The CDR3 protein is CSAGDSQHGYTF. DNA for the CDR3: TGCAGCGCCGGGGACAGTCAGCATGGCTACACCTTC. The genes are TRBV29-1 and TRBJ1-2, with TRBD1 identical over 7 bases. Germline CDR1 is SQVTM and CDR2 is ANQGSEA. The V and J ends lost 7 bases and 6 bases, in that order; junction bases with no gene match: 8. The CDR3 contains 12 residues.

The chain joins TRBV7-9 to TRBJ2-2; 7 positions match TRBD1. Germline V gene data show CDR1 as SEHNR and CDR2 as FQNEAQ (reference sequence). With 1 base clipped from V and 3 bases from J, the junction kept 5 bases outside the gene matches. There are 16 residues in the CDR3. The CDR3 DNA follows: TGTGCCAGCAGCTTAGACCGGGACAGATACACCGGGGAGCTGTTTTTT. It yields the protein CASSLDRDRYTGELFF.